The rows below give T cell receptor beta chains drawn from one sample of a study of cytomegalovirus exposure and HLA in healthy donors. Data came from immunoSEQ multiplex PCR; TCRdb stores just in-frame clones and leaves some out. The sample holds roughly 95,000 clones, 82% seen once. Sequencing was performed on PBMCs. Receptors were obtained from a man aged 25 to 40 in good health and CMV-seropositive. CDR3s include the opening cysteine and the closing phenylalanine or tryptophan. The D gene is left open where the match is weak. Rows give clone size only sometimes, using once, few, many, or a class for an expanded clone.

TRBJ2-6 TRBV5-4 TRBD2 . TGTGCCAGCAGCGTCACCGGGACTAGCTGGGCCGGGGCCAACGTCCTGACTTTC CASSVTGTSWAGANVLTF
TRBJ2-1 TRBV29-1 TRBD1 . TGCAGCGTGGGAAGGGTGGCAGGGGGCGAGAAGAATGAGCAGTTCTTC CSVGRVAGGEKNEQFF
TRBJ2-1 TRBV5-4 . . TGTGCCAGCAGCGTGGCGGAGGATGGGCCCTACAATGAGCAGTTCTTC CASSVAEDGPYNEQFF
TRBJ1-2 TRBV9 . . TGTGCCAGCAGCGGTTGGGAGGAAAACTCTGGCTACACCTTC CASSGWEENSGYTF
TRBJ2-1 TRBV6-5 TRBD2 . TGTGCCAGCAGTTACAGGACTAGCGGGAGATTAAATGAGCAGTTCTTC CASSYRTSGRLNEQFF
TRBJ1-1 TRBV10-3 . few TGTGCCATCAGGATACAGGGCCGAGATTATGAAGCTTTCTTT CAIRIQGRDYEAFF
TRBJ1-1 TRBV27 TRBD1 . TGTGCCAGCAGGGGAGAAGGGGGCTGGACTGAAGCTTTCTTT CASRGEGGWTEAFF
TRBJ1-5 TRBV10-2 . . TGCGCCAGCAGTTACGCACGGGGGCAGCCCCAGCATTTT CASSYARGQPQHF
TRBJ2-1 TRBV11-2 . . TGTGCCAGCAGCTTAATCCGGGGGGAGCAGTTCTTC CASSLIRGEQFF
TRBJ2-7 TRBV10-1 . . TGCGCCAGCAGTGGAGCGACAGGCCTCCCCTACGAGCAGTACTTC CASSGATGLPYEQYF
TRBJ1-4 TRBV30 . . TGTGCCTGGGGAACGCCTCCGGGAGGGGTCGGTGAAAAACTGTTTTTT CAWGTPPGGVGEKLFF
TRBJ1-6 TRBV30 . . TGTGCCTGGAAAGACAGTTTTAATTCACCCCTCCACTTT CAWKDSFNSPLHF
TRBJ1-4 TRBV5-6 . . TGTGCCAGCAGCCAGGAGGGCGGGGGGCTCGGAGAAAAACTGTTTTTT CASSQEGGGLGEKLFF
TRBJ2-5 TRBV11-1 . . TGTGCCAGCAGCCCGACTTACAAGGGGGAGACCCAGTACTTC CASSPTYKGETQYF
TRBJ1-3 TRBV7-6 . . TGTGCCAGCAGTCTGGGGCAGGGGAGCTCTGGAAACACCATATATTTT CASSLGQGSSGNTIYF
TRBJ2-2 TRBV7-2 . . TGTGCCAGCAGCTTGACAGCCGGATCTCACACCGGGGAGCTGTTTTTT CASSLTAGSHTGELFF
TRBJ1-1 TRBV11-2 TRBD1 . TGTGCCAGCAGCTCAGGTGGCAGGGGGCCCGAAAACACTGAAGCTTTCTTT CASSSGGRGPENTEAFF
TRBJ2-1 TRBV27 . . TGTGCCAGCAGTTTAGTTGCGAGGAGCTCCTACAATGAGCAGTTCTTC CASSLVARSSYNEQFF
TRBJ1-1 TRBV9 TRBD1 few TGTGCCAGCAGCTCATTGACAGGGATGAACACTGAAGCTTTCTTT CASSSLTGMNTEAFF
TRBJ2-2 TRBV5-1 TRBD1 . TGCGCCAGCAGCCCAGGGTCAGGGGGAGACACACCGCGGGAGCTGTTTTTT CASSPGSGGDTPRELFF
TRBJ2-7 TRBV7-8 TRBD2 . TGTGCCAGCAGCCTCTTGACTAGCGGTCTATCCTACGAGCAGTACTTC CASSLLTSGLSYEQYF
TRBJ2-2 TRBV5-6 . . TGTGCCAGCAGCCCCAAATGGGAGGCGAACACCGGGGAGCTGTTTTTT CASSPKWEANTGELFF
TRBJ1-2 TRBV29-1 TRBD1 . TGCAGCGCCAGGACAGGGAACGGCCTTGGCTACACCTTC CSARTGNGLGYTF
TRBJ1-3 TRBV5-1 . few TGCGCCAGCAGCCCGGGACAACTCTCTGGAAACACCATATATTTT CASSPGQLSGNTIYF
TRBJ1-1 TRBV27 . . TGTGCCAGCAGTTTATCCGAATGGGGGGTTGAAGCTTTCTTT CASSLSEWGVEAFF